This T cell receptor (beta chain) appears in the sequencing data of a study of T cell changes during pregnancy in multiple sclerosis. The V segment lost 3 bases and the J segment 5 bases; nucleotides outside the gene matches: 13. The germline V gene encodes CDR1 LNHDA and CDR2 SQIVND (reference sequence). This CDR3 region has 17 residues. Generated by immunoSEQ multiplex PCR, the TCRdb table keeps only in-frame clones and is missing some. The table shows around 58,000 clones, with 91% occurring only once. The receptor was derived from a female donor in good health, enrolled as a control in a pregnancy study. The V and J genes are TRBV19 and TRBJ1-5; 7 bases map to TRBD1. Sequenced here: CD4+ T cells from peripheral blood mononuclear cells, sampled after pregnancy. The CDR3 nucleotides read TGTGCCAGTAGTATCCTGGCAGGGGGTGCCATGGATCAGCCCCAGCATTTT. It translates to CASSILAGGAMDQPQHF.